The 2 T cell receptor beta chains below all came from one sample that was sequenced in a study of blood T cells in healthy people across ages. Using a J-beta primer mix together with a sample-barcoded 5' primer, a second PCR was run for about 6 to 11 cycles. TCRdb reprocessed the 5' RACE reads with MiXCR, giving one entry per CDR3 protein. Among roughly 570,000 distinct CDR3 sequences listed, approximately 27% were seen once. The sample was blood. These receptors originate from a woman between 65 and 79 years old in good health.

The rearrangement joins TRBV5-1 to TRBJ2-5, with D maybe TRBD2 (5 bases). Trimming stripped 4 bases from V and 3 bases from J, with 10 bases between. This CDR3 is 13 amino acids long. The germline gives CDR1 SGHRS, CDR2 YFSETQ. The CDR3 sequence is CASSPSAEETQYF. As DNA, the CDR3 is TGCGCCAGCAGCCCCTCAGCGGAAGAGACCCAGTACTTC.

This clonotype was seen a few times. The CDR3 sequence: CSARLRPAGELFF. The CDR3 coding sequence is TGCAGTGCTAGACTGCGTCCGGCCGGGGAGCTGTTTTTT. The chain couples TRBV20-1 to TRBJ2-2; no firm D call. The CDR3 loop spans 13 amino acids. Trimming shortened V by 2 bases and J by 6 bases, and 10 bases separated the two germline ends. Germline V gene sequence: CDR1 DFQATT, CDR2 SNEGSKA (reference sequence).